This entry lists 24 T cell receptor beta chains sequenced from one sample in a study of CD8 T cells in ankylosing spondylitis. Each CDR3 protein gets one entry after TCRdb re-called the 5' RACE reads with MiXCR. Of some 40,000 distinct CDR3 sequences in the sample, around 3% were seen once. The material sequenced was blood, either unsorted or a sorted T cell fraction (not recorded which). These receptors all come from a male donor with ankylosing spondylitis or in good health (not recorded which).

Judged by abundance, this clonotype is medium-sized. This rearrangement joins TRBV25-1 to TRBJ1-5; TRBD1 matches at 7 bases. In germline, CDR1 is MGHDK, CDR2 SYGVNS. Germline trimming cut 5 bases from V and 2 bases from J; bases unmatched to any gene: 21. This CDR3 comprises 20 residues. CDR3 DNA: TGTGCCAGCAGTAAATCGGGGTCTGCAACAGGGGTTTCGGGCAATCAGCCCCAGCATTTT. Translating it yields CASSKSGSATGVSGNQPQHF.

This clonotype occurred many times. The gene calls are TRBV9 and TRBJ1-3; D is unclear. Germline-derived CDR1 and CDR2 are SGDLS and YYNGEE. The ends were cut back, 7 bases at V and 2 bases at J, with 19 bases in the middle. There are 16 residues in the CDR3. The CDR3 DNA is TGTGCCAGCGCTAGAGGAGGGATATGGGCTGGAAACACCATATATTTT. Amino acid sequence: CASARGGIWAGNTIYF.

This clonotype was seen many times. V gene TRBV9 combines with J gene TRBJ2-3, with a possible D match to TRBD1 (6 bases). This CDR3 is 12 amino acids long. CDR1 and CDR2 from the germline V gene are SGDLS and YYNGEE. V was trimmed by 3 bases and J by 11 bases, leaving 13 bases between them. CDR3 amino acids: CASSAAQGLQYF. CDR3 in DNA: TGTGCCAGCAGCGCCGCACAGGGTTTGCAGTATTTT.

This clonotype was counted ten times or more. Here the CDR3 reads CASSFESGQETQYF. The CDR3 nucleotides read TGCGCCAGCAGCTTCGAGTCGGGGCAAGAGACCCAGTACTTC. The J gene is TRBJ2-5, the V gene TRBV5-1, with D possibly being TRBD2 (5 bases). This CDR3 region has 14 residues. Germline-derived CDR1 and CDR2 are SGHRS and YFSETQ. Trimming pared 2 bases from V and 2 bases from J, leaving 10 bases between.

This clonotype was counted at least ten times. J is TRBJ2-5 and V is TRBV9, with a weak D call TRBD2 (5 bases). The CDR3 length is 14 residues. CDR1 SGDLS and CDR2 YYNGEE come from the germline V gene. V lost 4 bases and J 7 bases, leaving 17 bases between the germline ends. The CDR3 bases are TGTGCCAGCAGCCAGACGGGAAATTGGGGGACCCAGTACTTC. This sequence encodes CASSQTGNWGTQYF.

V is TRBV9 and J is TRBJ2-5, with 7 bases identical to TRBD2. The CDR3 covers 14 residues. CDR1 and CDR2 from the germline V gene are SGDLS and YYNGEE. V lost 4 bases, J lost 0 bases, and 3 bases stayed unmatched. The CDR3 loop reads CASSPGGYQETQYF. DNA of the CDR3: TGTGCCAGCAGCCCCGGGGGGTACCAAGAGACCCAGTACTTC.

This clonotype was found many times. The CDR3 here is CASSVEAGINQPQHF. The DNA of the CDR3 is TGTGCCAGCAGCGTAGAGGCCGGGATCAATCAGCCCCAGCATTTT. The gene calls are TRBV9 and TRBJ1-5; D ambiguous. CDR3 length: 15 amino acids. V gave up 0 bases and J gave up 3 bases, with 10 bases separating them. CDR1 SGDLS and CDR2 YYNGEE come from the germline V gene.

This clonotype was recorded many times. The chain has TRBV9 and TRBJ2-3; 10 nucleotides match TRBD2. CDR3 size: 18 residues. V was clipped by 4 bases and J by 0 bases; unmatched bases: 11. The germline CDR1 and CDR2 sequences are SGDLS and YYNGEE. CDR3 nucleotides: TGTGCCAGCAGCCCTCAGCGGGGGGGGGCCTCTAGCACAGATACGCAGTATTTT. Its translation is CASSPQRGGASSTDTQYF.

By proportion, this clonotype is medium-sized. The chain has TRBV9 and TRBJ2-3; 8 nucleotides line up with TRBD2. This CDR3 comprises 15 residues. Germline values: CDR1 SGDLS, CDR2 YYNGEE. The junction had 5 bases not matched to a gene; V was cut back by 0 bases and J by 5 bases. The DNA for the CDR3 is TGTGCCAGCAGCGTAGCGGGAGGGCCGGTAGATACGCAGTATTTT. Translation: CASSVAGGPVDTQYF. The full variable domain, completed using reference TRBV9 and TRBJ2-3, is DSGVTQTPKHLITATGQRVTLRCSPRSGDLSVYWYQQSLDQGLQFLIQYYNGEERAKGNILERFSAQQFPDLHSELNLSSLELGDSALYFCASSVAGGPVDTQYFGPGTRLTVL.

This clonotype came up many times. This chain joins TRBV9 and TRBJ2-2, with D possibly matching TRBD1 (6 bases). CDR3 length: 14 amino acids. The V gene lost 4 bases and the J gene lost 2 bases, with 9 bases spanning the gap. Per germline, CDR1 SGDLS and CDR2 YYNGEE. CDR3 in amino acids: CASSLGQNTGELFF. In DNA form, the CDR3 reads TGTGCCAGCAGCTTGGGACAAAACACCGGGGAGCTGTTTTTT.

This clonotype was counted many times. The chain uses TRBV9 and TRBJ1-4; D not certain. CDR1 is SGDLS and CDR2 is YYNGEE in the germline V gene. Trimming pared 4 bases from V and 0 bases from J, leaving 13 bases between. The length of the CDR3 is 16 residues. CDR3 bases: TGTGCCAGCAGCTCAGACACCTTTGCAACTAATGAAAAACTGTTTTTT. This translates into CASSSDTFATNEKLFF.

V and J are TRBV9 and TRBJ2-3, with 10 bases matching TRBD2. The germline CDR1 and CDR2 sequences are SGDLS and YYNGEE. The CDR3 is 13 residues long. Germline trimming cut 7 bases from V and 7 bases from J; bases unmatched to any gene: 6. The CDR3 sequence: CASGPGLAYTQYF. The DNA for the CDR3 is TGTGCCAGCGGTCCGGGACTAGCGTATACGCAGTATTTT.

This clonotype came up many times. The chain employs TRBV9 and TRBJ1-6; tentative D call: TRBD1 (5 bases). Germline CDR1 SGDLS, CDR2 YYNGEE. The CDR3 contains 16 residues. V gave up 0 bases and J gave up 7 bases, with 14 bases separating them. CDR3 region: CASSVGAGTLNSPLHF. DNA for the CDR3: TGTGCCAGCAGCGTAGGGGCGGGGACCCTAAATTCACCCCTCCACTTT. Full variable domain (missing parts from reference TRBV9 and TRBJ1-6): DSGVTQTPKHLITATGQRVTLRCSPRSGDLSVYWYQQSLDQGLQFLIQYYNGEERAKGNILERFSAQQFPDLHSELNLSSLELGDSALYFCASSVGAGTLNSPLHFGNGTRLTVT.

This clonotype was counted ten times or more. The rearrangement links TRBV9 to TRBJ2-2, with no clear D. V was shortened by 0 bases and J by 1 base, with 10 bases between the two germline ends. Germline CDR1 is SGDLS and CDR2 is YYNGEE. This CDR3 has 16 residues. The CDR3 DNA sequence: TGTGCCAGCAGCGTAGGACCTTCCTTGAACACCGGGGAGCTGTTTTTT. It specifies CASSVGPSLNTGELFF.

This clonotype was counted many times. The chain combines TRBV9 with TRBJ2-5; tentatively, D is TRBD1 (6 bases). Germline V gene lookup returns CDR1 SGDLS and CDR2 YYNGEE. This CDR3 is 13 amino acids long. Trimming took off 4 bases at V and 5 bases at J, with 12 bases between the two ends. CDR3 DNA sequence: TGTGCCAGCAGCCCACGGCAGGGGGAGACCCAGTACTTC. Residues: CASSPRQGETQYF.

This clonotype showed up just a few times. V usage is TRBV9 and J usage is TRBJ2-3; no definite D call. Trimming took 4 bases from V and 1 from J, leaving 13 bases between them. CDR3 length: 15 residues. CDR1 SGDLS and CDR2 YYNGEE come from the germline V gene. In nucleotides, the CDR3 is TGTGCCAGCAGCCAAGCCTTATACGGCACAGATACGCAGTATTTT. Translated: CASSQALYGTDTQYF.

Many counts were recorded for this clonotype. The chain links TRBV9 to TRBJ2-2, with TRBD1 as a possible D gene (5 bases). CDR3 length: 17 residues. CDR1 is SGDLS, CDR2 YYNGEE, per germline. The germline V and J ends were trimmed by 0 bases and 2 bases, with 14 bases remaining between them. CDR3: CASSVAHVQGNTGELFF. The DNA for the CDR3 is TGTGCCAGCAGCGTAGCCCACGTCCAGGGAAACACCGGGGAGCTGTTTTTT.

This clonotype was counted many times. The chain joins TRBV9 to TRBJ2-5; possibly TRBD1 or TRBD2 for D (6 bases each). V lost 0 bases to trimming and J lost 1 base, with 13 bases between them. This CDR3 contains 16 residues. The germline V gene has CDR1 SGDLS and CDR2 YYNGEE. CDR3 DNA: TGTGCCAGCAGCGTAGCTACAGGGCGGGGCCAAGAGACCCAGTACTTC. Its protein product is CASSVATGRGQETQYF.

This clonotype was observed many times. The chain links TRBV9 to TRBJ2-2; D tentatively reads TRBD1 or TRBD2 (5 bases each). V was trimmed by 0 bases and J by 8 bases, leaving 14 bases between them. The CDR3 covers 15 residues. Germline assignment: CDR1 SGDLS and CDR2 YYNGEE. CDR3 loop: CASSVGAPEGGELFF. For the CDR3, the DNA is TGTGCCAGCAGCGTAGGGGCCCCAGAGGGGGGGGAGCTGTTTTTT.

This clonotype was observed many times. This chain joins TRBV9 and TRBJ1-5, with a possible D match to TRBD1 (6 bases). Germline V gives CDR1 SGDLS, CDR2 YYNGEE. This CDR3 is 16 amino acids long. Trimming left V 4 bases short and J 5 bases short, with 19 bases between. The CDR3 protein is CASSSGVGGVDQPQHF. The CDR3 DNA reads as TGTGCCAGCAGCTCGGGGGTAGGGGGAGTGGATCAGCCCCAGCATTTT.

This clonotype showed up many times. The chain uses TRBV9 and TRBJ1-2; D is uncertain. V shed 0 bases and J shed 8 bases, with 14 bases lying between them. The CDR3 loop spans 14 amino acids. Germline V CDR1 and CDR2: SGDLS, YYNGEE. CDR3 in DNA: TGTGCCAGCAGCGTAGTCGGGGATCGGCGGGGCTACACCTTC. Its protein is CASSVVGDRRGYTF.

The sample holds many counts of this clonotype. CDR3 region: CASSPMWTSASDTQYF. The CDR3 bases are TGTGCCAGCAGCCCCATGTGGACTAGCGCCTCAGATACGCAGTATTTT. The V and J genes are TRBV9 and TRBJ2-3, with 9 nucleotides matching TRBD2. Germline CDR1 is SGDLS and CDR2 is YYNGEE. V shed 4 bases and J 4 bases; nucleotides not matched to a gene: 10. The CDR3 spans 16 residues.

This clonotype was observed many times. V and J are TRBV9 and TRBJ2-1; D is undetermined. Trimming removed 5 bases from V and 0 bases from J, with 12 bases in between. This CDR3 is 15 amino acids long. The germline V gene encodes CDR1 SGDLS and CDR2 YYNGEE. The CDR3 DNA reads TGTGCCAGCAGTGCAGTCCAGGTCTCCTACAATGAGCAGTTCTTC. Protein product: CASSAVQVSYNEQFF.

This clonotype was picked up many times. This chain connects TRBV9 to TRBJ2-3, with TRBD2 as a possible D gene (6 bases). V was clipped by 4 bases and J by 3 bases, with 15 bases between them. The CDR3 extends over 15 amino acids. The germline gives CDR1 SGDLS, CDR2 YYNGEE. CDR3 in amino acids: CASSIGLGRTDTQYF. The CDR3 nucleotides are TGTGCCAGCAGCATAGGTCTGGGGAGGACAGATACGCAGTATTTT.